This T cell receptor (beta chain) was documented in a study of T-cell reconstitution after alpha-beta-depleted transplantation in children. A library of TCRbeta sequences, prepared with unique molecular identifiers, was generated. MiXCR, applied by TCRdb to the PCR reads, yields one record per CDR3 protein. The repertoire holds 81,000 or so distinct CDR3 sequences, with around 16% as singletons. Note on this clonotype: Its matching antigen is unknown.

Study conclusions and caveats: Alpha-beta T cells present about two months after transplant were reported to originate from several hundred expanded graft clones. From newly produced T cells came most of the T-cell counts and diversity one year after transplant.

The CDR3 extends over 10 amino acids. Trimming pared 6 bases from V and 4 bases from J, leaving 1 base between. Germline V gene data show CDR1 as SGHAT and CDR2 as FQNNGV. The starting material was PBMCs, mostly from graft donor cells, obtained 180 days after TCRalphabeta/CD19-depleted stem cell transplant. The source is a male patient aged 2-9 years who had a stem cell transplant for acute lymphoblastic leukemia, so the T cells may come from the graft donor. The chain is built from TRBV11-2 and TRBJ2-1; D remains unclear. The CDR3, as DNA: TGTGCCAGCAGTTACAATGAGCAGTTCTTC. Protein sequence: CASSYNEQFF.